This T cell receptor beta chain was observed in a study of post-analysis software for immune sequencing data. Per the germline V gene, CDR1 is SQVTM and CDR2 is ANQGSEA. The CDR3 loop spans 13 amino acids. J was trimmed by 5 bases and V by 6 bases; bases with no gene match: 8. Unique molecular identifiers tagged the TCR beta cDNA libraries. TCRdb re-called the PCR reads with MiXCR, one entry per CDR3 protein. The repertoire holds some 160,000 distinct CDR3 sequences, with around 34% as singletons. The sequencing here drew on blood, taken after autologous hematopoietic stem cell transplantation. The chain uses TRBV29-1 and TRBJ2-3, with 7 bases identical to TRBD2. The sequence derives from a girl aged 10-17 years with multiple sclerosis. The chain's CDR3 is CSVGVASGDTQYF. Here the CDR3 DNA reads TGCAGCGTCGGCGTGGCTAGCGGAGATACGCAGTATTTT.